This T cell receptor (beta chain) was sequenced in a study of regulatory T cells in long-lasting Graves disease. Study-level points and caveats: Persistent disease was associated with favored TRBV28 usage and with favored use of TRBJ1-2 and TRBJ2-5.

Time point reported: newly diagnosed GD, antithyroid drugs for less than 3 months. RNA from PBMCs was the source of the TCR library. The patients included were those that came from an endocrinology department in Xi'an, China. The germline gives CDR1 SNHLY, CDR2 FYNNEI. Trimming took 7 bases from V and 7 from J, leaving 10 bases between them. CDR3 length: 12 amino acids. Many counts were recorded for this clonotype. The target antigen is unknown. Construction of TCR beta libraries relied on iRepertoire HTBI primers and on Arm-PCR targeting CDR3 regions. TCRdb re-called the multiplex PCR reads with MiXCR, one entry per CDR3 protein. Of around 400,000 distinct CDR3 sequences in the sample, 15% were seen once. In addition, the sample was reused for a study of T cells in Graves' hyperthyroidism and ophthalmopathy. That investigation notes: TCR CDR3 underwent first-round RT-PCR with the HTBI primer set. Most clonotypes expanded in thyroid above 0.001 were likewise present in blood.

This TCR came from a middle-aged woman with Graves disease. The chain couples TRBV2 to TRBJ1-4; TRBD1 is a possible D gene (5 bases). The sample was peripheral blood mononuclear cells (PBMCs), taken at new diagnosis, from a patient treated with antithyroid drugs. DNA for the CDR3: TGTGCCAGCATCGGGGACGGTGAAAAACTGTTTTTT. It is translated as CASIGDGEKLFF.